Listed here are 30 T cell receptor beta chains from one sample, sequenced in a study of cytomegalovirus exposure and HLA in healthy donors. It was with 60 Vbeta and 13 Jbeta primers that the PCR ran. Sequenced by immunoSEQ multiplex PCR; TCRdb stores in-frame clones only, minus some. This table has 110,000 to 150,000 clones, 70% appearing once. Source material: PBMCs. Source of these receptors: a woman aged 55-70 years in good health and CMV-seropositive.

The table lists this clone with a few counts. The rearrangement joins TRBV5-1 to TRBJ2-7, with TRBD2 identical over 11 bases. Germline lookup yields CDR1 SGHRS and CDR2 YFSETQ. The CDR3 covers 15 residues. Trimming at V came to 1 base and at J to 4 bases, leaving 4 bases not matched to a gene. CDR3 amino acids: CASSLTSGRVYEQYF. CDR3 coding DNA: TGCGCCAGCAGCTTGACTAGCGGGAGAGTGTACGAGCAGTACTTC.

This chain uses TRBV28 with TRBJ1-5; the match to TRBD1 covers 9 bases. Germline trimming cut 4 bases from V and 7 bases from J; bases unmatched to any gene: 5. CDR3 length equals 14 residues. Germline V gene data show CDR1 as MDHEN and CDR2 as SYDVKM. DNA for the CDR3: TGTGCCAGCAGTTCCAACAGGGGGCCACAGCCCCAGCATTTT. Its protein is CASSSNRGPQPQHF.

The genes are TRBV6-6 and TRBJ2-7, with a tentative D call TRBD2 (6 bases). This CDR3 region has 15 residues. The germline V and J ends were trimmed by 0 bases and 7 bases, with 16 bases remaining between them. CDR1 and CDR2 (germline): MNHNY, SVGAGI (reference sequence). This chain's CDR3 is CASSYSRLDYPEQYF. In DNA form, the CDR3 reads TGTGCCAGCAGTTACTCACGGCTGGACTATCCTGAGCAGTACTTC.

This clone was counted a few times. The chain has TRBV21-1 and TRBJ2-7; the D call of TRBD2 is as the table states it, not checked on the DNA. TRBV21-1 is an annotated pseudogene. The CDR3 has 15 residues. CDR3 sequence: CASGAGTSGFYEQYF. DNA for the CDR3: TGTGCCAGCGGAGCTGGGACTAGCGGATTCTACGAGCAGTACTTC.

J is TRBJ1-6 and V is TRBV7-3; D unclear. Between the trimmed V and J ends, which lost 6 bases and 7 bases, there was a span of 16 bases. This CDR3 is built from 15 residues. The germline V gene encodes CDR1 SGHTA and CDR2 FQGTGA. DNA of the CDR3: TGTGCCAGCAGTCCCTCGGGGAGACTAAATTCACCCCTCCACTTT. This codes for CASSPSGRLNSPLHF.

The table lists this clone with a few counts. The CDR3 nucleotides read TGTGCCAGCAGGGTCTCAGGGGGGACCGAAAAACTGTTTTTT. This codes for CASRVSGGTEKLFF. The V gene is TRBV28, the J gene TRBJ1-4, with 7 bases lining up with TRBD1. CDR3 length: 14 amino acids. V shed 6 bases, J shed 8 bases, and the junction held 9 bases outside the gene matches. Germline V gene sequence: CDR1 MDHEN, CDR2 SYDVKM.

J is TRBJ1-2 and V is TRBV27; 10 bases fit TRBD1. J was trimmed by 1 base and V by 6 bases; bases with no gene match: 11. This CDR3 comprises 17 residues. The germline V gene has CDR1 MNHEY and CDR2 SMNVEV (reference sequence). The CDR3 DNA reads TGTGCCAGCAGGGATGGGACAGGGGCGAGTAGTAACTATGGCTACACCTTC. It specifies CASRDGTGASSNYGYTF.

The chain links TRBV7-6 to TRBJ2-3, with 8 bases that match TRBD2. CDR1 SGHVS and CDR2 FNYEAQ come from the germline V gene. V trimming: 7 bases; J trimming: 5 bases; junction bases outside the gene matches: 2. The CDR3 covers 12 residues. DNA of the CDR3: TGTGCCAGCAAGGCGGGAGGAGATACGCAGTATTTT. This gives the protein CASKAGGDTQYF.

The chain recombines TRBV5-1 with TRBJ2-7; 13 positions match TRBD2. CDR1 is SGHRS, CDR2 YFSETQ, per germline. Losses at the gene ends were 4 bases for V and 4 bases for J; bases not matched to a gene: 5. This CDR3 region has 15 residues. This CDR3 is CASSRVGLAGYEQYF. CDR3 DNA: TGCGCCAGCAGCCGAGTGGGACTAGCGGGATACGAGCAGTACTTC.

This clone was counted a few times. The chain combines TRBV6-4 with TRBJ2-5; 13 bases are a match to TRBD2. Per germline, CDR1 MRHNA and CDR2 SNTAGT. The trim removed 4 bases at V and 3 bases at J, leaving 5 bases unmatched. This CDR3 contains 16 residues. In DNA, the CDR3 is TGTGCCAGCAGTGGGGGGACTAGCGGGGCGGAAGAGACCCAGTACTTC. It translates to CASSGGTSGAEETQYF.

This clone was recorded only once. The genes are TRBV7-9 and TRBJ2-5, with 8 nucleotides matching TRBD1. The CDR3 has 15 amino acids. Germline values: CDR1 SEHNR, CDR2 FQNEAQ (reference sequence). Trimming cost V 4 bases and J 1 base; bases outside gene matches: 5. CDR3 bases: TGTGCCAGCAGCTCCAGGACAGGGACCCAAGAGACCCAGTACTTC. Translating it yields CASSSRTGTQETQYF.

The CDR3 region has the DNA TGTGCCAGTGGAGGGAAATGGCCCCAGCATTTT. Its protein is CASGGKWPQHF. This chain uses TRBV19 with TRBJ1-5, with unresolved D. CDR3 length: 11 residues. Germline CDR1 and CDR2: LNHDA and SQIVND (reference sequence). V was shortened by 8 bases and J by 9 bases, with 11 bases between the two germline ends.

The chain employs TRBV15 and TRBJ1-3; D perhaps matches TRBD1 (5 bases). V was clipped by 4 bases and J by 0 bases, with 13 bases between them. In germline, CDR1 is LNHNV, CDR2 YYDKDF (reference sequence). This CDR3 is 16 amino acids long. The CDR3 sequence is CATSKTDRNSGNTIYF. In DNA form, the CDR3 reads TGTGCCACCAGCAAAACCGACAGAAACTCTGGAAACACCATATATTTT. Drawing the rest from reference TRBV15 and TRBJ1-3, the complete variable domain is DAMVIQNPRYQVTQFGKPVTLSCSQTLNHNVMYWYQQKSSQAPKLLFHYYDKDFNNEADTPDNFQSRRPNTSFCFLDIRSPGLGDTAMYLCATSKTDRNSGNTIYFGEGSWLTVV.

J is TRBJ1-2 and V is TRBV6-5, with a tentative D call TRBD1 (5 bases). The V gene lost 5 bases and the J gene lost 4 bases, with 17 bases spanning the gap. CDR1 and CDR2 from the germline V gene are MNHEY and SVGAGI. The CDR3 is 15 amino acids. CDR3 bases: TGTGCCAGCAGTAGCGCTGGGCAGGGCCTCTATGGCTACACCTTC. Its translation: CASSSAGQGLYGYTF.

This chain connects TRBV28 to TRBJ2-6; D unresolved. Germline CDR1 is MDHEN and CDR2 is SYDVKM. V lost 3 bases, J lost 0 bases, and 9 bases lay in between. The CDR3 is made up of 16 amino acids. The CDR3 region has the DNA TGTGCCAGCAGTTTGTGGTCCAGCTCTGGGGCCAACGTCCTGACTTTC. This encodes CASSLWSSSGANVLTF. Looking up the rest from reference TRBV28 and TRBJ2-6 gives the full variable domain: DVKVTQSSRYLVKRTGEKVFLECVQDMDHENMFWYRQDPGLGLRLIYFSYDVKMKEKGDIPEGYSVSREKKERFSLILESASTNQTSMYLCASSLWSSSGANVLTFGAGSRLTVL.

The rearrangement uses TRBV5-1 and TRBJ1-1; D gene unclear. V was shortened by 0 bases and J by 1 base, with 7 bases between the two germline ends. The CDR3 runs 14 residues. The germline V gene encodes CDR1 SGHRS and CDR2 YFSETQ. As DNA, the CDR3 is TGCGCCAGCAGCTTGGCCTCCGGGAACACTGAAGCTTTCTTT. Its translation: CASSLASGNTEAFF.

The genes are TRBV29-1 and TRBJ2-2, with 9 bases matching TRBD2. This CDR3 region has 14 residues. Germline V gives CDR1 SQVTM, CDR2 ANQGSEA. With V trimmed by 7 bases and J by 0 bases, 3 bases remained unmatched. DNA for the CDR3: TGCAGCGGCAGACTAGCGGCGAACACCGGGGAGCTGTTTTTT. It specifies CSGRLAANTGELFF.

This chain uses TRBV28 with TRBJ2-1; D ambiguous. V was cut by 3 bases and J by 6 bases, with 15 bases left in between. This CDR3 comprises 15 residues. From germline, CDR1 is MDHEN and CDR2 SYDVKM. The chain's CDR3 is CASSLPSLGPNEQFF. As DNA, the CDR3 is TGTGCCAGCAGTTTGCCCTCCCTGGGCCCCAATGAGCAGTTCTTC.

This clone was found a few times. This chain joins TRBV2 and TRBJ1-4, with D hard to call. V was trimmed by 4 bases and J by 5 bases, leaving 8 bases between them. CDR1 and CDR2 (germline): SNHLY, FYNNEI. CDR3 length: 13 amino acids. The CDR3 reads CASSVGPNEKLFF. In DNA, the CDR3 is TGTGCCAGCAGTGTTGGGCCCAATGAAAAACTGTTTTTT.

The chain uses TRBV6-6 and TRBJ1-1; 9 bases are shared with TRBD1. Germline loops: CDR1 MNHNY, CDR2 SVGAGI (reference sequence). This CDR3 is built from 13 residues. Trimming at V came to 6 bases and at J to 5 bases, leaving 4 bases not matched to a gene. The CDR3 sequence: CASSGTGRTEAFF. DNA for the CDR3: TGTGCCAGCAGCGGGACAGGGAGGACTGAAGCTTTCTTT.

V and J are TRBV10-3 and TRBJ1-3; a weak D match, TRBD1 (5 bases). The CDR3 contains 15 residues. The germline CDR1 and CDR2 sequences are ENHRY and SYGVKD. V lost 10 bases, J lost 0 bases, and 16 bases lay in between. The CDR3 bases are TGTGCCACCCTATCGGACATCAGCTCTGGAAACACCATATATTTT. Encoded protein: CATLSDISSGNTIYF.

The CDR3 DNA reads as TGTGCCAGCAGCCCCTTGGGGGGGGCTGGAAAAGAGACCCAGTACTTC. It translates to CASSPLGGAGKETQYF. The chain employs TRBV7-9 and TRBJ2-5; maybe TRBD2 (7 bases). This CDR3 contains 16 residues. V was clipped by 5 bases and J by 3 bases, with 19 bases between them. Germline V gene lookup returns CDR1 SEHNR and CDR2 FQNEAQ (reference sequence).

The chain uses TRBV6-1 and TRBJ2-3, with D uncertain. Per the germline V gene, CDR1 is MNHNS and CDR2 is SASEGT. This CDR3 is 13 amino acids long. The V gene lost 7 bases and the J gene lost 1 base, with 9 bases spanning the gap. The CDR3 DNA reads TGTGCCAGCAATCCGCCAGGCACAGATACGCAGTATTTT. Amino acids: CASNPPGTDTQYF.

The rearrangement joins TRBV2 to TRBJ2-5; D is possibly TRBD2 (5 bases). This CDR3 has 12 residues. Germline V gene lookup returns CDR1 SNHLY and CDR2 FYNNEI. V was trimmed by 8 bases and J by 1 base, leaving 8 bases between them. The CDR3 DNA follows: TGTGCCAGCGGCGGGTCCCAAGAGACCCAGTACTTC. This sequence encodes CASGGSQETQYF.

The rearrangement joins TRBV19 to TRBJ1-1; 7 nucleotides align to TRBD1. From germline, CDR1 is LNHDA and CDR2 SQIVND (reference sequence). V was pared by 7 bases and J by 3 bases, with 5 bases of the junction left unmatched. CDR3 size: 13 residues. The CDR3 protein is CASNTDRDTEAFF. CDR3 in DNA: TGTGCCAGTAATACAGACAGGGACACTGAAGCTTTCTTT.

CDR3: CASSESGGRAFF. DNA for the CDR3: TGCGCCAGCAGTGAGTCGGGCGGGCGGGCTTTCTTT. This sequence joins TRBV10-1 and TRBJ1-1; unclear D gene. The CDR3 sequence is 12 residues long. Germline CDR1 is WNHNN and CDR2 is SYGVQD (reference sequence). V lost 0 bases, J lost 11 bases, and 10 bases lay in between.

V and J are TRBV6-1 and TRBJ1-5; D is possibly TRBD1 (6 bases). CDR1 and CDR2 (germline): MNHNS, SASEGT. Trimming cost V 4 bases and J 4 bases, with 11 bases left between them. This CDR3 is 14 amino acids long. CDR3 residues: CASSVRGENQPQHF. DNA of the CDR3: TGTGCCAGCAGTGTCAGGGGAGAGAATCAGCCCCAGCATTTT.

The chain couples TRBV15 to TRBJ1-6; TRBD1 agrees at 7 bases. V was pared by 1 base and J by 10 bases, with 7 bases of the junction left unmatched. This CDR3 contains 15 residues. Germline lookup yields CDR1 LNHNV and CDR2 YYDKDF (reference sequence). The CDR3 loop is CATSRVPQGVSPLHF. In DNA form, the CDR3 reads TGTGCCACCAGCAGAGTCCCGCAGGGGGTGTCACCCCTCCACTTT.

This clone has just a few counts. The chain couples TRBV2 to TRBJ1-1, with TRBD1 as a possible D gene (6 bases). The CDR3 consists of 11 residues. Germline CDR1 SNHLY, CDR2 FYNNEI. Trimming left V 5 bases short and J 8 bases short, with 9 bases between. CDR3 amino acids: CASSSTGEAFF. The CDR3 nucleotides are TGTGCCAGCAGTTCCACAGGGGAAGCTTTCTTT.

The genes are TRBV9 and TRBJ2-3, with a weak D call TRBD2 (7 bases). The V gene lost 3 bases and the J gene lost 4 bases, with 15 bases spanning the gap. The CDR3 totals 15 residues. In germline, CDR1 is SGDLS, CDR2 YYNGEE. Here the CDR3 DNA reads TGTGCCAGCAGCGCTTCGGGGGGCGGGGCAGATACGCAGTATTTT. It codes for CASSASGGGADTQYF.